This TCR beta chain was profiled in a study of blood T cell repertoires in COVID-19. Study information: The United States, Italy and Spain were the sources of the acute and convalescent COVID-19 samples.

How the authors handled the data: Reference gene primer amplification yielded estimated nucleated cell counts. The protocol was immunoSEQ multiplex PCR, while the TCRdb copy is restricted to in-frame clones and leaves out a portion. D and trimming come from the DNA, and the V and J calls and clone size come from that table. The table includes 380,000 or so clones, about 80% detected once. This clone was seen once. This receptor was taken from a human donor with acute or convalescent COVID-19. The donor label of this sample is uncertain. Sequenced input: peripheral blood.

CDR3 protein: CASRTDRGPYNEQFF. CDR3 bases: TGTGCCAGTAGGACCGACAGGGGACCCTACAATGAGCAGTTCTTC. The gene calls are TRBV19 and TRBJ2-1, with TRBD1 identical over 8 bases. V was clipped by 6 bases and J by 2 bases; unmatched bases: 6. CDR3 size: 15 residues. Germline V gives CDR1 LNHDA, CDR2 SQIVND (reference sequence).